This TCR beta chain was observed in a study of control samples from healthy donors and cancer patients. Sequencing was performed with immunoSEQ multiplex PCR; in TCRdb, only in-frame clones are kept and a portion is missing. The data hold about 120,000 clones, with around nine tenths observed a single time. Per germline, CDR1 SGHNT and CDR2 YYREEE (reference sequence). The V segment lost 4 bases and the J segment 4 bases; nucleotides outside the gene matches: 10. The CDR3 runs to 16 residues. Material: blood. This receptor was taken from a young man in good health. The chain joins TRBV5-4 to TRBJ2-2; TRBD1 matches 7 bases. CDR3 protein: CASSSPKQGTTGELFF. The CDR3 DNA follows: TGTGCCAGCAGCAGCCCTAAACAGGGGACCACCGGGGAGCTGTTTTTT.